This T cell receptor beta chain was retrieved from a study of shared clonotypes between healthy human individuals. Repertoires were generated with immunoSEQ multiplex PCR, while TCRdb's copy carries only in-frame clones and drops some. The table records millions of clones, 85% to 95% of them present only once. The V and J ends lost 6 bases and 2 bases, in that order; junction bases with no gene match: 6. The germline CDR1 and CDR2 sequences are MNHEY and SMNVEV (reference sequence). The CDR3 is 15 residues long. The source material was naive CD4+ T cells sorted from blood. Subset here: CD45RA+ positively selected. This receptor was identified in a man younger than 30 in good health. The rearrangement uses TRBV27 and TRBJ1-4, with 7 bases fitting TRBD1. CDR3 coding DNA: TGTGCCAGCAGCCGTACAGGGGTCACTAATGAAAAACTGTTTTTT. This encodes CASSRTGVTNEKLFF.